What follows are 24 T cell receptor beta chains derived from one specimen sequenced in a study of identical twins. TCRdb redid the calling of the 5' RACE reads with MiXCR, one entry per CDR3 protein. The table includes around 570,000 distinct CDR3 sequences, 9.5% to 10% detected once. The data were also submitted as part of a second study, on yellow fever vaccine responses in identical twins.

The sequenced sample consisted of PBMCs. The origin of the receptors is a woman between 18 and 30 years old in good health.

This chain uses TRBV29-1 with TRBJ2-1; D perhaps matches TRBD2 (5 bases). Germline CDR1 and CDR2: SQVTM and ANQGSEA. Trimming shortened V by 7 bases and J by 0 bases, and 7 bases separated the two germline ends. This CDR3 contains 12 residues. The CDR3 nucleotides are TGCAGCGGGAGGAGCTCCTACAATGAGCAGTTCTTC. Protein product: CSGRSSYNEQFF.

This clonotype was counted at least ten times. CDR3 nucleotides: TGCGCCAGCAGTGATTATAGCGGGGTCGTTTACAATGAGCAGTTCTTC. Translating it yields CASSDYSGVVYNEQFF. This chain connects TRBV5-1 to TRBJ2-1; 8 positions agree with TRBD2. Germline V gene lookup returns CDR1 SGHRS and CDR2 YFSETQ. The trim removed 5 bases at V and 4 bases at J, leaving 11 bases unmatched. CDR3 size: 16 residues.

The chain is built from TRBV11-2 and TRBJ1-1, with D maybe TRBD1 (5 bases). CDR1 and CDR2 (germline): SGHAT, FQNNGV. The CDR3 spans 15 residues. With 0 bases removed from V and 1 base from J, the gap between germline ends came to 9 bases. CDR3 sequence: CASSLDFQGNTEAFF. In DNA, the CDR3 is TGTGCCAGCAGCTTAGATTTCCAGGGGAACACTGAAGCTTTCTTT.

The rearrangement uses TRBV4-2 and TRBJ2-5; no reliable D call. This CDR3 is built from 17 residues. In germline, CDR1 is LGHNA, CDR2 YNFKEQ. V lost 0 bases and J lost 2, with 16 bases in between. The CDR3 DNA reads as TGTGCCAGCAGCCAAGAACAAGGCCCCGAACCTCAAGAGACCCAGTACTTC. Amino acid sequence: CASSQEQGPEPQETQYF.

This clonotype was counted many times. The gene calls are TRBV6-5 and TRBJ2-2; no definite D call. CDR1 is MNHEY, CDR2 SVGAGI, per germline. The CDR3 extends over 15 amino acids. The ends were cut back, 2 bases at V and 4 bases at J, with 11 bases in the middle. CDR3 sequence reads: CASSYPGRSTGELFF. The CDR3 coding sequence is TGTGCCAGCAGTTACCCAGGTCGGAGCACCGGGGAGCTGTTTTTT.

The chain is built from TRBV2 and TRBJ2-1; D tentatively fits TRBD1 or TRBD2 (6 bases each). CDR1 SNHLY and CDR2 FYNNEI come from the germline V gene. V gave up 7 bases and J gave up 7 bases, with 23 bases separating them. The CDR3 sequence is 16 residues long. Here the CDR3 DNA reads TGTGCCAGCACCCCTGACGGGGGCTCTAAGGGGAATGAGCAGTTCTTC. Translating gives CASTPDGGSKGNEQFF. The full variable domain, rest sourced from reference TRBV2 and TRBJ2-1, is EPEVTQTPSHQVTQMGQEVILRCVPISNHLYFYWYRQILGQKVEFLVSFYNNEISEKSEIFDDQFSVERPDGSNFTLKIRSTKLEDSAMYFCASTPDGGSKGNEQFFGPGTRLTVL.

This chain connects TRBV5-1 to TRBJ2-3; 13 nucleotides match TRBD2. The CDR3 totals 15 residues. V was pared by 4 bases and J by 3 bases, with 2 bases of the junction left unmatched. Germline CDR1 is SGHRS and CDR2 is YFSETQ. The CDR3, as DNA: TGCGCCAGCAGCATGACTAGCGGGAGGACAGATACGCAGTATTTT. This codes for CASSMTSGRTDTQYF.

This clonotype was picked up many times. The V gene is TRBV7-3, the J gene TRBJ2-1, with D possibly TRBD2 on 5 matching bases. The V gene's germline CDR1 is SGHTA and CDR2 FQGTGA. V was trimmed by 2 bases and J by 5 bases, leaving 13 bases between them. This CDR3 has 15 amino acids. In DNA form, the CDR3 reads TGTGCCAGCAGCTTATCAGGAGGTGGGAACAATGAGCAGTTCTTC. Amino acid sequence: CASSLSGGGNNEQFF.

V is TRBV11-3 and J is TRBJ2-2; D unclear. V lost 4 bases and J 7 bases, leaving 10 bases between the germline ends. The CDR3 extends over 13 amino acids. Germline loops: CDR1 SGHNT, CDR2 YENEEA. CDR3 region: CASSSLRDGELFF. CDR3 bases: TGTGCCAGCAGCTCTCTGCGCGACGGGGAGCTGTTTTTT. The full variable domain, with the rest looked up from reference TRBV11-3 and TRBJ2-2, is EAGVVQSPRYKIIEKKQPVAFWCNPISGHNTLYWYLQNLGQGPELLIRYENEEAVDDSQLPKDRFSAERLKGVDSTLKIQPAELGDSAVYLCASSSLRDGELFFGEGSRLTVL.

This clonotype was picked up many times. Being one base from a much bigger clone, this may be a read error. This chain connects TRBV12-3 or TRBV12-4 to TRBJ2-3; 7 nucleotides align to TRBD2. Trimming at V came to 7 bases and at J to 0 bases, leaving 7 bases not matched to a gene. The CDR3 is made up of 15 amino acids. The CDR3 is CASTLLAASTDTQYF. For the CDR3, the DNA is TGTGCCAGCACTCTCCTAGCGGCTAGCACAGATACGCAGTATTTT.

There are many counts of this clonotype. The chain uses TRBV7-2 and TRBJ2-5; weak D call: TRBD1 (5 bases). Germline assignment: CDR1 SGHTA and CDR2 FQGNSA. The CDR3 spans 16 residues. The V end lost 3 bases, the J end lost 2 bases, and 16 bases lay between the germline ends. Here the CDR3 DNA reads TGTGCCAGCAGCTTGGGCAGGCCAGGGTCACAAGAGACCCAGTACTTC. This translates into CASSLGRPGSQETQYF.

The rearrangement uses TRBV20-1 and TRBJ2-7, with 13 bases lining up with TRBD2. This CDR3 is built from 14 residues. Germline assignment: CDR1 DFQATT and CDR2 SNEGSKA (reference sequence). V shed 5 bases and J 2 bases; nucleotides not matched to a gene: 3. The CDR3 DNA is TGCAGTGCTCTACTAGCGGGAGGGACCTACGAGCAGTACTTC. Amino acids: CSALLAGGTYEQYF.

This clonotype came up many times. This chain links TRBV27 with TRBJ1-2; D may be TRBD1 (6 bases). CDR3 length: 14 amino acids. Germline V lookup: CDR1 MNHEY, CDR2 SMNVEV (reference sequence). Trimming removed 6 bases from V and 4 bases from J, with 15 bases in between. CDR3 protein: CASSQTGSFYGYTF. For the CDR3, the DNA is TGTGCCAGCAGCCAGACAGGATCATTCTATGGCTACACCTTC.

This chain joins TRBV7-9 and TRBJ2-7, with D unresolved. This CDR3 comprises 14 residues. Germline values: CDR1 SEHNR, CDR2 FQNEAQ (reference sequence). V was pared by 5 bases and J by 2 bases, with 13 bases between. This CDR3 is CASSMGGYTYEQYF. The CDR3 region has the DNA TGTGCCAGCAGCATGGGCGGCTATACCTACGAGCAGTACTTC.

The chain is built from TRBV5-4 and TRBJ2-7; D possibly corresponds to TRBD2 (6 bases). Germline V gene lookup returns CDR1 SGHNT and CDR2 YYREEE (reference sequence). V lost 6 bases to trimming and J lost 6 bases, with 16 bases between them. The CDR3 runs 13 residues. CDR3 DNA sequence: TGTGCCAGCAACATCCTGGGAGGCCGCGAGCAGTACTTC. Encoded protein: CASNILGGREQYF. Based on the CDR3 plus reference TRBV5-4 and TRBJ2-7, the full variable domain is ETGVTQSPTHLIKTRGQQVTLRCSSQSGHNTVSWYQQALGQGPQFIFQYYREEENGRGNFPPRFSGLQFPNYSSELNVNALELDDSALYLCASNILGGREQYFGPGTRLTVT.

Ten or more counts support this clonotype. The J gene is TRBJ2-7, the V gene TRBV20-1; TRBD1 agrees at 12 bases. This CDR3 region has 13 residues. J lost 3 bases, V lost 7 bases, and 4 bases had no gene match. Germline V gives CDR1 DFQATT, CDR2 SNEGSKA (reference sequence). The CDR3 protein is CSVGTGGNYEQYF. The CDR3 nucleotides are TGCAGTGTCGGGACAGGGGGCAACTACGAGCAGTACTTC.

This clonotype was counted ten times or more. This rearrangement joins TRBV7-9 to TRBJ2-1, with TRBD2 matching 15 bases. This CDR3 spans 19 amino acids. Germline-derived CDR1 and CDR2 are SEHNR and FQNEAQ (reference sequence). The J segment lost 2 bases and the V segment lost 5 bases, leaving 10 bases of the junction unmatched. CDR3 bases: TGTGCCAGCAGCATACCCCCGGGACTAGCGGGAGGTACCTACAATGAGCAGTTCTTC. Residues: CASSIPPGLAGGTYNEQFF.

This clonotype was recorded at least ten times. CDR3 protein: CASSLKRPRTGMDEKLFF. The CDR3 bases are TGTGCCAGCAGCTTGAAGAGACCTCGGACAGGGATGGATGAAAAACTGTTTTTT. The chain is built from TRBV5-6 and TRBJ1-4; 8 bases are shared with TRBD1. The CDR3 extends over 18 amino acids. Unmatched junction bases numbered 14, after V lost 1 base and J lost 6 bases. Germline CDR1 is SGHDT and CDR2 is YYEEEE.

There are many counts of this clonotype. The CDR3 region has the DNA TGTGCCAGCAGCTTAGCCACAAGACAGGGACAGACCCAGTACTTC. This sequence encodes CASSLATRQGQTQYF. The gene calls are TRBV11-2 and TRBJ2-5, with 7 bases matching TRBD1. Germline V gene sequence: CDR1 SGHAT, CDR2 FQNNGV. V dropped 1 base and J dropped 6; count of bases not matched to a gene: 8. The CDR3 has 15 residues. The full variable domain, completed using reference TRBV11-2 and TRBJ2-5, is EAGVAQSPRYKIIEKRQSVAFWCNPISGHATLYWYQQILGQGPKLLIQFQNNGVVDDSQLPKDRFSAERLKGVDSTLKIQPAKLEDSAVYLCASSLATRQGQTQYFGPGTRLLVL.

V gene TRBV5-1 combines with J gene TRBJ2-7; D is unresolved. Trimming removed 3 bases from V and 1 base from J, with 11 bases in between. CDR1 is SGHRS and CDR2 is YFSETQ in the germline V gene. The CDR3 sequence is 14 residues long. The CDR3 loop is CASSSTWKSYEQYF. The CDR3 DNA reads TGCGCCAGCAGCTCGACGTGGAAGTCCTACGAGCAGTACTTC.

This clonotype has at least ten counts. The rearrangement uses TRBV7-9 and TRBJ2-5, with 8 bases fitting TRBD1. This CDR3 is 16 amino acids long. V shed 5 bases, J shed 3 bases, and the junction held 11 bases outside the gene matches. Germline CDR1 reads SEHNR; CDR2 reads FQNEAQ (reference sequence). The CDR3 reads CASSDRSGQGKETQYF. The CDR3 DNA follows: TGTGCCAGCAGCGACAGGAGCGGACAGGGCAAAGAGACCCAGTACTTC.

In its sample, this clonotype was seen once. The chain couples TRBV5-1 to TRBJ2-6; 7 bases fit TRBD2. CDR3 length: 18 residues. V was pared by 3 bases and J by 0 bases, with 9 bases of the junction left unmatched. Germline V CDR1 and CDR2: SGHRS, YFSETQ. The CDR3 DNA sequence: TGCGCCAGCAGCTCCCTCATGGGGGGGATCTCTGGGGCCAACGTCCTGACTTTC. Its protein product is CASSSLMGGISGANVLTF.

The chain is built from TRBV20-1 and TRBJ2-7; 8 bases line up with TRBD1. CDR3 size: 14 residues. Germline V lookup: CDR1 DFQATT, CDR2 SNEGSKA (reference sequence). The junction had 5 bases not matched to a gene; V was cut back by 1 base and J by 3 bases. This chain's CDR3 is CSARGGTGSYEQYF. CDR3 nucleotides: TGCAGTGCTAGAGGAGGGACAGGCAGCTACGAGCAGTACTTC.

This clonotype was observed a few times. J is TRBJ2-1 and V is TRBV11-2; TRBD1 agrees at 11 bases. The J segment lost 9 bases and the V segment lost 4 bases, leaving 11 bases of the junction unmatched. The CDR3 runs 16 residues. Germline CDR1 SGHAT, CDR2 FQNNGV. CDR3 protein: CASSSRLDRGPGEQFF. For the CDR3, the DNA is TGTGCCAGCAGCTCTCGGCTGGACAGGGGGCCGGGTGAGCAGTTCTTC. Full variable domain (missing parts from reference TRBV11-2 and TRBJ2-1): EAGVAQSPRYKIIEKRQSVAFWCNPISGHATLYWYQQILGQGPKLLIQFQNNGVVDDSQLPKDRFSAERLKGVDSTLKIQPAKLEDSAVYLCASSSRLDRGPGEQFFGPGTRLTVL.